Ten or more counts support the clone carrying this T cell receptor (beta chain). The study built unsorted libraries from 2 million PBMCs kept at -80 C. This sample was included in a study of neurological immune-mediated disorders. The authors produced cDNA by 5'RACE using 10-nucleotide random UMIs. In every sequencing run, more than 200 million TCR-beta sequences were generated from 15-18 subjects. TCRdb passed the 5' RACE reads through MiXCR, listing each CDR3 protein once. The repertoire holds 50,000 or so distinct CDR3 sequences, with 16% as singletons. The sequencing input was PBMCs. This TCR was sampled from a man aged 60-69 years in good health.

As DNA, the CDR3 is TGCAGTGCTAGAGATCCGTTAGCGGGAGGGCCGCGGAATGAGCAGTTCTTC. It yields the protein CSARDPLAGGPRNEQFF. The chain joins TRBV20-1 to TRBJ2-1; 11 bases fit TRBD2. Germline V gene lookup returns CDR1 DFQATT and CDR2 SNEGSKA (reference sequence). V lost 0 bases to trimming and J lost 7 bases; unmatched junction nucleotides: 11. This CDR3 contains 17 residues.